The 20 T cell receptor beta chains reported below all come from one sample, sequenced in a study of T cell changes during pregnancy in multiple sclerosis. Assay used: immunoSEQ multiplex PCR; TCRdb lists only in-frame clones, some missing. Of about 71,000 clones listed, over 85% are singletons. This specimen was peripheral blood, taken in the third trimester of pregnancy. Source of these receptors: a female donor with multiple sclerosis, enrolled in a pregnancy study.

The DNA of the CDR3 is TGTGCCAGCAGCCAAGATAGGCCGCTACTCGGGACTCCCAGGGAAGAGACCCAGTACTTC. Residues: CASSQDRPLLGTPREETQYF. The chain couples TRBV4-2 to TRBJ2-5; possibly TRBD2 for D (6 bases). Germline CDR1 and CDR2: LGHNA and YNFKEQ. The V gene lost 0 bases and the J gene lost 3 bases, with 26 bases spanning the gap. The CDR3 covers 20 residues.

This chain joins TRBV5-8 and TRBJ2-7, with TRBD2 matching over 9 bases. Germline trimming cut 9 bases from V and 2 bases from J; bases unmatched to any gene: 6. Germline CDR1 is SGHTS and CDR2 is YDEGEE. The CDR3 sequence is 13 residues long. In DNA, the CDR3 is TGTGCCACCCCCGCTAGCGGGACCTACGAGCAGTACTTC. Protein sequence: CATPASGTYEQYF.

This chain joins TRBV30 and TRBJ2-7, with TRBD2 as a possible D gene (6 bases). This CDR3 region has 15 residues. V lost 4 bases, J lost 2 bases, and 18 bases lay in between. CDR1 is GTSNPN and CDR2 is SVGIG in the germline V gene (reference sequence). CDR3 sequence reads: CAWKRTSQIPYEQYF. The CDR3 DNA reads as TGTGCCTGGAAGAGAACTAGCCAGATTCCCTACGAGCAGTACTTC.

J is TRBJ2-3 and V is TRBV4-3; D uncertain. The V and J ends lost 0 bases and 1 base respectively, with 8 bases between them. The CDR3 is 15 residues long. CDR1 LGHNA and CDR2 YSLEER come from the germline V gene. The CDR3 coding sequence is TGCGCCAGCAGCCAAGAAGCGCTACGCACAGATACGCAGTATTTT. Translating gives CASSQEALRTDTQYF.

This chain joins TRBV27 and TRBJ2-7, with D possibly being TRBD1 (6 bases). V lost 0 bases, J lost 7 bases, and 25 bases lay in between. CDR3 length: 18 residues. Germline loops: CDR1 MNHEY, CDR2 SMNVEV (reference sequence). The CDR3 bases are TGTGCCAGCAGTTTATCGGGGGCTTCAGCCTCTCCACGCTGGGAGCAGTACTTC. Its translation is CASSLSGASASPRWEQYF.

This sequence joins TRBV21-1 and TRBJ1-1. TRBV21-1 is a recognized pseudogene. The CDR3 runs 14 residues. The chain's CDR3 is CASSKNAGTGEAFF. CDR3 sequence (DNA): TGTGCCAGCAGCAAAAATGCCGGGACTGGTGAAGCTTTCTTT.

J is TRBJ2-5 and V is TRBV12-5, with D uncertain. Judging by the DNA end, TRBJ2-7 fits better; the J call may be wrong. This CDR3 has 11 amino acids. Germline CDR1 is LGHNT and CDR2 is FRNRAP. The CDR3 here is CASGTYYEQYF. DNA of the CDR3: TGTGCTAGTGGCACATACTACGAGCAGTACTTC.

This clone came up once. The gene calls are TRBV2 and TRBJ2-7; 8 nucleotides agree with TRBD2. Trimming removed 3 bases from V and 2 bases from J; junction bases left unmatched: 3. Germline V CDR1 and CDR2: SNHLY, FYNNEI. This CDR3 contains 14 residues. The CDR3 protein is CASSEREATYEQYF. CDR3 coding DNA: TGTGCCAGCAGTGAGCGGGAGGCTACCTACGAGCAGTACTTC.

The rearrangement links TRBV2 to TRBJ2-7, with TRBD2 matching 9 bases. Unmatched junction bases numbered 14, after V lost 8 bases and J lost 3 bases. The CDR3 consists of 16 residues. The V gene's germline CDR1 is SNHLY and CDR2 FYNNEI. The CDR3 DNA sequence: TGTGCCAGCCCCAGGGTTGGGGTAGCGGGAGTCTACGAGCAGTACTTC. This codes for CASPRVGVAGVYEQYF.

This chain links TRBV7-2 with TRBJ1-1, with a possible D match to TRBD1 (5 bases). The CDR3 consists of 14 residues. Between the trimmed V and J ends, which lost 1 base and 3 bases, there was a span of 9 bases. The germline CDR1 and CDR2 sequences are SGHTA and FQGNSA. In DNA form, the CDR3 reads TGTGCCAGCAGCTTAGGACCGGGGGACACTGAAGCTTTCTTT. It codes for CASSLGPGDTEAFF.

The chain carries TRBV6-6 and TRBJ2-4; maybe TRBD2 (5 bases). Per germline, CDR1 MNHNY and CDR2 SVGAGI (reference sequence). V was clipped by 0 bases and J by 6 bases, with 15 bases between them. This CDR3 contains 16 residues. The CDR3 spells CASSYSRAEPGNIQYF. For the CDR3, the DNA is TGTGCCAGCAGTTACTCGAGGGCGGAGCCGGGAAACATTCAGTACTTC.

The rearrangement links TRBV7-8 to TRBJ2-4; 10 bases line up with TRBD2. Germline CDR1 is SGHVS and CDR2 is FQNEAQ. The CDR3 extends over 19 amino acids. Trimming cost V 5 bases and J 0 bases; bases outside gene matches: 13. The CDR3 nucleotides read TGTGCCAGCAGCCCTGAGCTAGCGGGAGTCGGCCTAGCCAAAAACATTCAGTACTTC. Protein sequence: CASSPELAGVGLAKNIQYF.

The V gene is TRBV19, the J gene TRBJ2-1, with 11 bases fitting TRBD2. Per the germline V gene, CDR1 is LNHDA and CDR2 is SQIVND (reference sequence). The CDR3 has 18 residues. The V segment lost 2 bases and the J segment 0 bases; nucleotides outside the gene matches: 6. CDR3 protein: CASSIQLAGVSSYNEQFF. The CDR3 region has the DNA TGTGCCAGTAGTATACAACTAGCGGGAGTGAGCTCCTACAATGAGCAGTTCTTC.

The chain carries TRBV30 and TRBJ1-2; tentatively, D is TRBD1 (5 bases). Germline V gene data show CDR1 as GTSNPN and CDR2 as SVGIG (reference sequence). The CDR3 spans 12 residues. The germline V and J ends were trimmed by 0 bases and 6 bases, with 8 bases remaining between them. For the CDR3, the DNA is TGTGCCTGGAGTGTAGGCAGGGATGGCTACACCTTC. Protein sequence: CAWSVGRDGYTF.

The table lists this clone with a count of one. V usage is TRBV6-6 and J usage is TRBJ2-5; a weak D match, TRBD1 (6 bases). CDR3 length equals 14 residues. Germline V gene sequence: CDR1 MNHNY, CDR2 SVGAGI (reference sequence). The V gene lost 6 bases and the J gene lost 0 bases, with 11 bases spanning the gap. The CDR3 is CASRPGQNQETQYF. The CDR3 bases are TGTGCCAGCAGACCCGGACAGAACCAAGAGACCCAGTACTTC.

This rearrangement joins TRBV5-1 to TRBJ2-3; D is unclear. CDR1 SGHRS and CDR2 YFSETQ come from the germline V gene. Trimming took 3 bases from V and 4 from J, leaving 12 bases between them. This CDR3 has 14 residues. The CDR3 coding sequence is TGCGCCAGCAGCTGGAGTAAGATAGCAGATACGCAGTATTTT. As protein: CASSWSKIADTQYF.

CDR3 protein: CASSLGPEQYF. CDR3 DNA: TGTGCCAGCAGTTTGGGCCCCGAGCAGTACTTC. V and J are TRBV25-1 and TRBJ2-7, with D hard to call. Trimming removed 5 bases from V and 6 bases from J, with 8 bases in between. This CDR3 is built from 11 residues. Per the germline V gene, CDR1 is MGHDK and CDR2 is SYGVNS.

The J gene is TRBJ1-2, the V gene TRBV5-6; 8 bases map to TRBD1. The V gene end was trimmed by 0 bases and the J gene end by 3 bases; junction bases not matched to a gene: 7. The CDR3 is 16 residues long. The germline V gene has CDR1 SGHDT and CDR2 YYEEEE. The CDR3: CASSLDGAGGYYGYTF. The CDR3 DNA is TGTGCCAGCAGCTTGGATGGGGCAGGGGGCTACTATGGCTACACCTTC.

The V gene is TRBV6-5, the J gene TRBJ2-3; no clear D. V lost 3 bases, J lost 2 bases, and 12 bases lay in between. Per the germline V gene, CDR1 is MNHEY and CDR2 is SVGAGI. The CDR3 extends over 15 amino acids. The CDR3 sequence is CASSYGSTHTDTQYF. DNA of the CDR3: TGTGCCAGCAGTTATGGCTCAACCCACACAGATACGCAGTATTTT.

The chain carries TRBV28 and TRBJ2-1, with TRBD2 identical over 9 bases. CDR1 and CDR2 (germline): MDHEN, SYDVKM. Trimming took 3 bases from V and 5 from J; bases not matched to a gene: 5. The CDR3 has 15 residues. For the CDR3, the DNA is TGTGCCAGCAGTTTTGGACTAGCGATAAACAATGAGCAGTTCTTC. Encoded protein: CASSFGLAINNEQFF.